This TCR beta chain was documented in a study of blood T cells in healthy people across ages (dated by TCRdb to between 2014 and 2017). In the study overall: In model experiments, roughly one uniquely barcoded TCR beta cDNA molecule per two T cells was captured by template switching. Using deep sequencing normalized with unique cDNA molecular identifiers, the study measured how TCR beta repertoire diversity changes with age. The donors were divided into four age groups: young (average about 16 years), middle-aged (about 40), aged (roughly 66) and long-lived (approximately 74). Donors of different ages were randomly distributed across sequencing lanes to avoid experimental bias. For two donors (one aged 18 to 30 and one aged 80 or older), the study analyzed two additional independent replicas of 1 million unique cDNA reads from the same blood draw. The paper as a whole reports these results and caveats: The long-lived group showed more naive CD4+ T cells, fewer expanded clones and increased TCR diversity than the aged group, suggesting age selection. Total diversity estimates from one million sequenced T cells were considered lower bounds and underestimates. A strong correlation was found between observed TCR beta diversity and the percentage of naive T cells measured by flow cytometry. As age increased, observed TCR beta diversity per million T cells dropped in a roughly linear way, and a significant reduction was already evident by age 40. The CMV infection status of donors was not known, potentially confounding age-related changes in expanded clonotypes. Because profiling used bulk unsorted PBMCs, naive and antigen-experienced compartments could not be compared conclusively.

Turning to this clonotype: Its antigen is still unknown. No base quality values were provided; no much bigger clone lies one nucleotide off.

Per the germline V gene (reference sequence), SEHNR is the CDR1 and FQNEAQ is the CDR2. The cysteine opens and the phenylalanine closes a CDR3 of 14 amino acids. Only the CDR3 DNA is retained, 42 bases long and in frame from the first base. Unmatched junction bases come to 12, with V trimmed by 5 bases and J by 11 bases. Library construction relied on 5' RACE. Sequencing was performed on an Illumina HiSeq 2500. A second about 7 to 11 cycle PCR used a sample-barcoded 5' primer and a J-beta primer mix. A unique molecular identifier was introduced onto each TCR beta cDNA molecule by a template-switch 5' adaptor carrying 12 random nucleotides. Each sample yielded at least 3 million CDR3-containing paired-end reads. The Mint cDNA synthesis kit, primed by a TRBC-specific oligonucleotide, was used to synthesize first-strand cDNA from all RNA. After uracil-DNA glycosylase treatment, a first 18-cycle PCR used universal primers M1SS and BC2_uni_R on all cDNA. As for the authors' bioinformatics: Normalization of each sample was performed by random selection of 1 million high-quality reads, each carrying a distinct molecular identifier. Instead of being binned into consensus sequences, reads that shared molecular identifiers were thrown out. MiTCR, run with a Q25 quality threshold and the strictest error-elimination algorithm, handled CDR3 identification, clonotype clustering and error correction. A nonparametric unseen species model with Euler transformation was used to estimate lower-bound total TCR beta diversity. TCRdb reworked the public reads: Q25 trimming with fastp, MiXCR clone assembly, productive beta chains retained. Entries that share a CDR3 protein sequence are merged under the most common genes and DNA. The V and J calls reflect TCRdb's pipeline rather than the authors' work. The sample has some 920,000 distinct CDR3 sequences on record, roughly 50% of them singletons. The top ten hold about 22% of the sample.

The approximately 40 donors, aged roughly 6 to 95 years, were systemically healthy Caucasian individuals from Russia. Each donor gave 9.5 to 10 milliliters of peripheral blood, drawn into EDTA-treated Vacutainer tubes. Ficoll-Paque density-gradient centrifugation was used to isolate PBMCs, with at least 6.5 million per sample. Total RNA, at least 6 micrograms per sample, was extracted from PBMCs with Trizol reagent. For every donor, an aliquot of PBMCs went through flow cytometry to measure the percentages of naive CD45RAhigh/CD27high T cells. This TCR derives from an older woman in good health. The chain uses TRBV7-9 and TRBJ1-5, with 7 bases in between that match TRBD1. Sample: blood. The CDR3 region: CASSLTEGAIAQHF. The DNA sequence reads TGTGCCAGCAGCCTCACGGAGGGGGCGATAGCCCAGCATTTT.